This TCR beta chain originates from a study of Graves' ophthalmopathy and Graves' hyperthyroidism. Amplification targeted the TCR beta CDR3 regions, with RNA transcripts as the source material. First-round RT-PCR used HTBI primers; second-round multiplex PCR followed. TCRdb reanalysed the multiplex PCR reads using MiXCR and keeps one entry per CDR3 protein. Found here are approximately 1.2 million distinct CDR3 sequences, less than 45% of them singletons; the top ten hold around 10%. In this sample, this clonotype turned up a few times. This CDR3 is 13 amino acids long. In germline, CDR1 is WNHNN, CDR2 SYGVQD (reference sequence). Trimming took 0 bases from V and 7 from J, leaving 6 bases between them.

The sequencing input was peripheral blood or thyroid tissue (not recorded which). The chain is built from TRBV10-1 and TRBJ2-2; unclear D gene. This receptor was obtained from an adult man with Graves' hyperthyroidism. CDR3: CASSESHVGELFF. CDR3 bases: TGCGCCAGCAGTGAGTCACACGTCGGGGAGCTGTTTTTT.